This T cell receptor beta chain was found in a study of Ad26.COV2.S vaccination and SARS-CoV-2 variants. Study-wide points: Once vaccination had occurred, spike-specific CD8+ and CD4+ T cell responses reportedly showed substantial breadth. Among vaccine recipients, spike-specific TCR breadth exceeded that of placebo recipients.

The repertoire was sequenced with immunoSEQ multiplex PCR; TCRdb's copy has only in-frame clones and lacks some. Of a few hundred thousand clones listed, approximately 90% are singletons. As to treatment: around 19 received Ad26.COV2.S at low or high dose, single or two shots; several received placebo; per-sample allocation not given. All samples were drawn on day 63, counting from the first vaccine or placebo injection. Based in Boston, the donor was an adult of 18-55 years. Comment on this clone: Its antigen is as yet unknown.

The V end was cut by 3 bases, the J end by 8 bases, with 13 bases between. The CDR3 totals 13 residues. The chain combines TRBV12-3 or TRBV12-4 with TRBJ1-2; TRBD1 is a possible D gene (5 bases). The sequences come from peripheral blood, collected in a trial of Ad26.COV2.S vaccine versus placebo. This receptor was identified in a person aged 18-60 years who received the Ad26.COV2.S COVID-19 vaccine or a placebo. CDR3 sequence (DNA): TGTGCCAGCAGTTTCGCAGGGACCGGGGGCTACACCTTC. It translates to CASSFAGTGGYTF.